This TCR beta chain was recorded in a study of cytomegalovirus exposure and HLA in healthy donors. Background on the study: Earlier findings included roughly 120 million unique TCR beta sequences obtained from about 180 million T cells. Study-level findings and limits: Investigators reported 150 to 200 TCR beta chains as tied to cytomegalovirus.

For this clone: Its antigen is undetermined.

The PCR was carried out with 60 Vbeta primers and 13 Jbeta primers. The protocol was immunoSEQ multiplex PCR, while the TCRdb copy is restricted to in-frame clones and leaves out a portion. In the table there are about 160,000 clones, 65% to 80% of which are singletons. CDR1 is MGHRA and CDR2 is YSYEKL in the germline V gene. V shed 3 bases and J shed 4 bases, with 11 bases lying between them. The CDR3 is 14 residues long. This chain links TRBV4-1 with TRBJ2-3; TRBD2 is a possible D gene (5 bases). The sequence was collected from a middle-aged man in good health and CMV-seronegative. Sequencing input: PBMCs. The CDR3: CASSHGGTADTQYF. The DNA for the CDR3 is TGCGCCAGCAGCCACGGAGGAACGGCAGATACGCAGTATTTT.